The 21 T cell receptor beta chains in this list originate from one sample, sequenced in a study of post-analysis software for immune sequencing data. Broader study findings: Compared with controls, patients had more of about 5 TRBV segments, including TRBV5-6, TRBV5-1 and TRBV20-1.

Built from TCR beta cDNA, the libraries had unique molecular identifiers in them. TCRdb recomputed calls from the PCR reads with MiXCR, one row per CDR3 protein. The table includes about 570,000 distinct CDR3 sequences, around 31% detected once. Their antigens are not known. The sample comprised blood. The source is a girl aged 2-17 years with multiple sclerosis.

This clonotype was seen a few times. J is TRBJ1-1 and V is TRBV29-1; unclear D gene. Trimming pared 6 bases from V and 5 bases from J, leaving 19 bases between. The germline CDR1 and CDR2 sequences are SQVTM and ANQGSEA. The CDR3 has 14 amino acids. CDR3: CSVSELGVRTEAFF. The CDR3, as DNA: TGCAGCGTCTCGGAGCTTGGGGTGAGAACTGAAGCTTTCTTT. The full variable domain, completed using reference TRBV29-1 and TRBJ1-1, is SAVISQKPSRDICQRGTSLTIQCQVDSQVTMMFWYRQQPGQSLTLIATANQGSEATYESGFVIDKFPISRPNLTFSTLTVSNMSPEDSSIYLCSVSELGVRTEAFFGQGTRLTVV.

The chain links TRBV25-1 to TRBJ2-7; tentatively, D is TRBD2 (6 bases). CDR3 length equals 13 residues. Germline V gene sequence: CDR1 MGHDK, CDR2 SYGVNS. V was cut by 6 bases and J by 1 base, with 10 bases left in between. CDR3 amino acids: CASSIAESYEQYF. In DNA form, the CDR3 reads TGTGCCAGCAGCATAGCGGAGTCCTACGAGCAGTACTTC.

V and J are TRBV6-5 and TRBJ2-2; D might be TRBD1 or TRBD2, each matching 5 bases. Looked up from germline, CDR1 is MNHEY and CDR2 is SVGAGI. The germline V and J ends were trimmed by 2 bases and 6 bases, with 16 bases remaining between them. There are 16 residues in the CDR3. CDR3 protein: CASSYLGTPRSGELFF. The CDR3 nucleotides are TGTGCCAGCAGTTACCTGGGGACCCCGAGGTCCGGGGAGCTGTTTTTT.

A note on this clonotype: One end of the junction does not line up with germline, which may come from a read error. V usage is TRBV7-7 and J usage is TRBJ2-1; the match to TRBD2 covers 11 bases. This CDR3 comprises 14 residues. Germline lookup yields CDR1 SSHAT and CDR2 FNYEAQ (reference sequence). CDR3 sequence: CASSLDTSGGEQFF. The CDR3 DNA sequence: TGTGCTAGCAGCTTAGATACTAGCGGGGGAGAGCAGTTCTTC.

Comments on this clonotype: At one boundary the junction diverges from the germline segment, which might be a read error. The CDR3 DNA reads as TGTGCCAGAGACGCTGATGACCGGACATTTAGCACAGATACGCAGGATTTT. Translating it yields CARDADDRTFSTDTQDF. The V and J genes are TRBV2 and TRBJ2-3; TRBD1 is a possible D gene (5 bases). The germline gives CDR1 SNHLY, CDR2 FYNNEI. This CDR3 has 17 residues. Using reference TRBV2 and TRBJ2-3 for the parts outside the CDR3, the full variable domain is EPEVTQTPSHQVTQMGQEVILRCVPISNHLYFYWYRQILGQKVEFLVSFYNNEISEKSEIFDDQFSVERPDGSNFTLKIRSTKLEDSAMYFCARDADDRTFSTDTQDFGPGTRLTVL.

This clonotype has at least ten counts. The gene calls are TRBV7-6 and TRBJ2-7, with 7 nucleotides matching TRBD1. Germline assignment: CDR1 SGHVS and CDR2 FNYEAQ. The CDR3 is 12 residues long. J was trimmed by 7 bases and V by 5 bases; bases with no gene match: 5. Here the CDR3 DNA reads TGTGCCAGCAGCCCACCGGACAGGGAGCAGTACTTC. This encodes CASSPPDREQYF.

The CDR3 sequence is CSTEDRNEQFF. The CDR3 nucleotides are TGCAGCACCGAGGACCGCAATGAGCAGTTCTTC. This sequence joins TRBV29-1 and TRBJ2-1; D remains ambiguous. Per germline, CDR1 SQVTM and CDR2 ANQGSEA. V was pared by 8 bases and J by 6 bases, with 11 bases between. This CDR3 is 11 amino acids long.

The chain joins TRBV7-9 to TRBJ2-3, with 13 bases identical to TRBD2. Trimming removed 5 bases from V and 6 bases from J; junction bases left unmatched: 8. This CDR3 is 16 amino acids long. Germline values: CDR1 SEHNR, CDR2 FQNEAQ (reference sequence). The DNA for the CDR3 is TGTGCCAGCAGCGTCTACGGACTAGCGGGGGAGGATACGCAGTATTTT. It is translated as CASSVYGLAGEDTQYF.

The chain carries TRBV20-1 and TRBJ1-1; TRBD1 matches 7 bases. This CDR3 spans 14 amino acids. Trimming took 3 bases from V and 0 from J; bases not matched to a gene: 4. In germline, CDR1 is DFQATT, CDR2 SNEGSKA (reference sequence). CDR3 protein: CSARGQLLNTEAFF. CDR3 nucleotide sequence: TGCAGTGCTAGGGGACAGCTCCTGAACACTGAAGCTTTCTTT.

In this sample, this clonotype turned up a few times. The chain uses TRBV5-1 and TRBJ2-7; D might be TRBD1 (5 bases). Germline CDR1 is SGHRS and CDR2 is YFSETQ. The CDR3 extends over 14 amino acids. Trimming cost V 6 bases and J 6 bases, with 19 bases left between them. CDR3 nucleotide sequence: TGCGCCAGCAACCCCACAGGAGAAAGGTTCGAGCAGTACTTC. Residues: CASNPTGERFEQYF.

The chain has TRBV3-1 and TRBJ2-3; no firm D call. CDR1 and CDR2 from the germline V gene are LGHDT and YNNKEL (reference sequence). This CDR3 is built from 15 residues. V was cut by 1 base and J by 8 bases, with 16 bases left in between. The CDR3 reads CASSQGSTELATQYF. The CDR3 coding sequence is TGTGCCAGCAGCCAAGGATCTACCGAGTTGGCTACGCAGTATTTT.

Notes on this clonotype: The germline gene is not matched at one end of the junction; a read error may be the cause. The chain uses TRBV9 and TRBJ1-3, with D perhaps matching TRBD1 (5 bases). The germline CDR1 and CDR2 sequences are SGDLS and YYNGEE. This CDR3 comprises 13 residues. This chain's CDR3 is CASSAGGGNTTYF. DNA of the CDR3: TGTGCCAGCAGCGCCGGGGGAGGAAACACCACATATTTT.

This clonotype is a singleton in its sample. This sequence joins TRBV4-1 and TRBJ1-2; 8 positions match TRBD1. V lost 1 base to trimming and J lost 2 bases; unmatched junction nucleotides: 6. CDR1 is MGHRA, CDR2 YSYEKL, per germline. This CDR3 has 16 residues. In DNA form, the CDR3 reads TGCGCCAGCAGCCAAGTCCCCAGGGGGCACAACTATGGCTACACCTTC. It specifies CASSQVPRGHNYGYTF.

This clonotype has a handful of counts. This rearrangement joins TRBV29-1 to TRBJ2-5, with TRBD1 identical over 11 bases. CDR1 is SQVTM and CDR2 is ANQGSEA in the germline V gene. Trimming took 7 bases from V and 2 from J; bases not matched to a gene: 3. There are 13 residues in the CDR3. The CDR3 nucleotides read TGCAGCGCAGGGGACAGGGGGCAAGAGACCCAGTACTTC. This gives the protein CSAGDRGQETQYF.

This chain uses TRBV20-1 with TRBJ1-5; possible D gene TRBD1, 6 bases. The CDR3 is made up of 15 amino acids. Germline CDR1 DFQATT, CDR2 SNEGSKA (reference sequence). The V and J ends lost 5 bases and 7 bases respectively, with 21 bases between them. CDR3 sequence: CSAGPGQTFPQPQHF. The CDR3 nucleotides read TGCAGTGCTGGACCGGGACAAACCTTCCCACAGCCCCAGCATTTT.

This chain joins TRBV27 and TRBJ2-1; D may be TRBD1 or TRBD2 (5 bases each). The CDR3 length is 15 residues. The V and J ends lost 3 bases and 4 bases respectively, with 13 bases between them. Germline V CDR1 and CDR2: MNHEY, SMNVEV (reference sequence). The CDR3 nucleotides read TGTGCCAGCAGTTTGGGGGATCTCCGGTACAATGAGCAGTTCTTC. It encodes CASSLGDLRYNEQFF.

This clonotype was counted a few times. The CDR3 DNA follows: TGTGCCAGCAGCCAAGAGGGGGCCTACGAGCAGTACTTC. As protein: CASSQEGAYEQYF. The chain carries TRBV14 and TRBJ2-7; the D gene could be TRBD1 or TRBD2 (5 bases each). CDR1 SGHDN and CDR2 FVKESK come from the germline V gene. Trimming took off 0 bases at V and 2 bases at J, with 5 bases between the two ends. The CDR3 loop spans 13 amino acids.

Worth noting for this clonotype: Given the absence of the conserved phenylalanine or tryptophan at the CDR3 end, a read error is likely. This sequence joins TRBV5-1 and TRBJ1-1; D not resolved. Germline CDR1 and CDR2: SGHRS and YFSETQ. The CDR3 spans 13 residues. V was clipped by 1 base and J by 3 bases, with 7 bases between them. CDR3 sequence reads: CASSLYGDTEAFC. The CDR3 bases are TGCGCCAGCAGCTTGTACGGGGACACTGAAGCTTTCTGT.

The rearrangement joins TRBV9 to TRBJ1-1, with 7 positions matching TRBD1. The ends lost 4 bases at V and 4 bases at J; junction bases unmatched: 7. The CDR3 contains 14 residues. Germline values: CDR1 SGDLS, CDR2 YYNGEE. The CDR3 spells CASSPQGQSTEAFF. In DNA, the CDR3 is TGTGCCAGCAGCCCACAGGGGCAAAGCACTGAAGCTTTCTTT.

As concerns this clonotype: Compared with germline, one end of the junction differs, possibly owing to a read error. The V and J genes are TRBV18 and TRBJ1-1; the D is unclear. Germline CDR1 reads KGHSH; CDR2 reads LQKENI. The CDR3 has 14 residues. The CDR3 sequence is CANSPALMNTEAFF. CDR3 bases: TGTGCCAACTCACCCGCACTAATGAACACTGAAGCTTTCTTT.

The chain employs TRBV29-1 and TRBJ2-5; either TRBD1 or TRBD2 may supply D (5 bases each). V was clipped by 3 bases and J by 1 base, with 9 bases between them. Germline V gene data show CDR1 as SQVTM and CDR2 as ANQGSEA. CDR3 length: 13 amino acids. CDR3 loop: CSVDGALQETQYF. For the CDR3, the DNA is TGCAGCGTTGACGGGGCCCTCCAAGAGACCCAGTACTTC.